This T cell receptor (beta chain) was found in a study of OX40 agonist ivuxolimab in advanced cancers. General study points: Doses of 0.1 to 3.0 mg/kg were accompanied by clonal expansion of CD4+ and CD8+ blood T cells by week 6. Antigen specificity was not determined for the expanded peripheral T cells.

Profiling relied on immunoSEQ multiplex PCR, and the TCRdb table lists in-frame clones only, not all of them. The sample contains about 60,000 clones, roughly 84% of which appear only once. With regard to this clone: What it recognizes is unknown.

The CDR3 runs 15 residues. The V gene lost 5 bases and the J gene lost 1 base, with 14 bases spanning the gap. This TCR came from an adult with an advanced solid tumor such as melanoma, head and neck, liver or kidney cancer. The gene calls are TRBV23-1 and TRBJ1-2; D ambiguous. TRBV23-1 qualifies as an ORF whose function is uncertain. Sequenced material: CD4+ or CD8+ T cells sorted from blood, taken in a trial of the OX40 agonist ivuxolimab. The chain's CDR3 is CASSKYKDVNYGYTF. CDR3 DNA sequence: TGCGCCAGCAGTAAATACAAGGACGTTAACTATGGCTACACCTTC.